This TCR beta chain was sequenced in a study of radiotherapy plus CTLA-4 blockade in lung cancer (dated by TCRdb to 2016 to 2019). Background for the entire study: Objective responses were observed in 18% of enrolled patients, and disease control was achieved in approximately 32%.

Receptor libraries were prepared by the immunoSEQ multiplex PCR assay. What TCRdb holds here is the immuneACCESS table cut down to in-frame rearrangements. Part of the clones is not present; checked against another copy, under half of the missing clones reflect an unresolved V gene, and the others are unexplained. The sample table records about 49,000 clones; more than 75% of these occur just once. The ten largest clones capture 25% to 35% of the sample. The cysteine opens and the phenylalanine closes a CDR3 of 13 amino acids. Only the CDR3 part of the read is kept: 39 bases, read in frame from the first base. A distance of 13 bases separates the germline ends of V and J, which lose 3 bases and 8 bases respectively. From a lookup of the germline V gene, CDR1 and CDR2 are MDHEN and SYDVKM. Concerning this clone: Which antigen it targets is not known. The sample holds no much larger clone one base away, and base qualities are not on file.

The study evaluated CTLA-4 blockade (ipilimumab) given together with focal radiation therapy in patients who had chemo-refractory metastatic non-small-cell lung cancer. Results and caveats for the whole study, not just this receptor: The strongest predictors of response were reported to be early dynamic shifts in blood T cell clones along with a rise in serum interferon-beta following radiation. After treatment with radiotherapy and ipilimumab, TCR clones that originated in tumors expanded in peripheral blood.

This chain joins TRBV28 to TRBJ1-1, with a tentative D gene TRBD1 over 5 matching bases. The source of this sequence is a human donor with non-small cell lung cancer whose response to radiotherapy plus ipilimumab could not be evaluated. This specimen consisted of peripheral blood, obtained from a patient treated with radiotherapy plus ipilimumab. The DNA sequence follows: TGTGCCAGCAGTTTCTCAAAGGGGCTGGAAGCTTTCTTT. This translates into CASSFSKGLEAFF.